This TCR beta chain derives from a study of CD8 T cells in ankylosing spondylitis. Germline trimming cut 5 bases from V and 8 bases from J; bases unmatched to any gene: 12. This CDR3 has 16 amino acids. Germline V gives CDR1 SGHTA, CDR2 FQGNSA. Broader study findings: Reportedly, disease-linked clones are significantly enriched in ankylosing spondylitis patients' matched synovial fluid.

Worth noting for this clonotype: Its antigen is not known.

Quantitative molecular-barcoded 5'-RACE generated the TCR beta libraries. TCRdb independently ran MiXCR on the 5' RACE reads; one entry per CDR3 protein. The sample has a few hundred thousand distinct CDR3 sequences, less than 25% seen once. Sequencing was done on a sample of blood, either unsorted or a sorted T cell fraction (not recorded which). The clonotype originates from a female donor with ankylosing spondylitis or in good health (not recorded which). V usage is TRBV7-2 and J usage is TRBJ2-1; 10 bases match TRBD2. CDR3 nucleotide sequence: TGTGCCAGCAGCAGCAGATGGCTAGCGGGAGTCGATGAGCAGTTCTTC. Translated: CASSSRWLAGVDEQFF.